Given below is one T cell receptor beta chain in context. The antigen it recognizes is unknown. No base qualities exist here, and no much larger clone lies one base off it. The record originates from a study of blood T cell repertoires in COVID-19 (dated by TCRdb to the early 2020s). About the study as a whole: Samples covering the acute and convalescent phases of COVID-19 were provided by collaborators in the United States, Italy and Spain. The material from the prospective study consisted of cDNA or gDNA derived from T cells, B-cell-depleted T cells, or PBMCs. Subjects who had been exposed to COVID-19, were actively infected with it, or had recovered from it provided the deeply sampled blood TCRbeta repertoires that made up the dataset. The repertoires were made available in a free public database intended to serve as a resource for research on the immune response to SARS-CoV-2. Samples came from the ongoing ImmuneRACE study (first 160 participants) plus 1,254 subjects from 6 global collaborators. Nearly every sample came with metadata listing a de-identified subject ID, COVID-19 status, age in years and sex. Where available, HLA class I and class II types were taken from metadata supplied by the sample provider and were not determined by assay-based typing.

At one collaborating source in Seattle, patients were enrolled during active infection and were followed longitudinally through the course of disease. Collaborating institutions collected whole blood in K2EDTA tubes following their own protocols. For TCRbeta analysis, collaborators shipped samples in one of three forms: frozen whole blood, isolated PBMCs, or DNA extracted from either of those sample types. TCRbeta CDR3 regions were amplified from genomic DNA using the immunoSEQ Assay, a bias-controlled multiplex PCR. In the paper's pipeline: The number of nucleated cells in each sample was estimated by amplification of reference gene primers within the assay. To quantify the absolute abundance of each unique TCRbeta CDR3 rearrangement, sequence reads were collapsed and filtered. Productive Simpson clonality was computed per sample as the square root of Simpson's diversity index over productive rearrangements. TCRdb mirrors the immuneACCESS table, restricted to in-frame sequences. Some clones are absent from its copies; in checked studies, under half trace to an unresolved V gene, and the reason for the others is unknown. V, J and clone size reflect that table, while D and trimming were determined from the DNA. The sample has about 180,000 clones on record, about 81% of them singletons. The biggest ten clones account for approximately 10% of the sample.

A distance of 18 bases separates the germline ends of V and J, which lose 5 bases and 5 bases respectively. The germline V gene sets CDR1 to MDHEN and CDR2 to SYDVKM. From cysteine to phenylalanine, the CDR3 is 15 amino acids long. Here the CDR3 DNA is all that survives: 45 bases in frame from base 1. Summary of the overall study and its limitations: Clinical and demographic metadata were provided uncurated, with the amount varying by source and participant.

The chain uses TRBV28 and TRBJ1-2, with no D gene named confidently. The sequence was obtained from an elderly woman with COVID-19, enrolled during active disease. The sequenced sample was peripheral blood. The DNA sequence is as follows: TGTGCCAGCAGTCCCCCGGAGCGGAGTATGTATGGCTACACCTTC. This gives the protein CASSPPERSMYGYTF.